Following are 2 T cell receptor beta chains from one sample sequenced in a study of T cells in localized non-small cell lung cancer. The table came from immunoSEQ multiplex PCR; TCRdb's copy has only in-frame clones and leaves some out. In the table there are fewer than 30,000 clones, around 81% of which are singletons. Sequenced here: peripheral blood mononuclear cells, sampled before any cancer treatment. These receptors all come from a man between 40 and 75 years old with stage III lung adenocarcinoma.

The chain links TRBV5-6 to TRBJ2-7, with a weak D call TRBD1 (6 bases). Germline V gives CDR1 SGHDT, CDR2 YYEEEE. V was pared by 5 bases and J by 3 bases, with 21 bases between. The CDR3 has 16 residues. This chain's CDR3 is CASRNWGRLTVYEQYV. The CDR3 DNA follows: TGTGCCAGCAGAAACTGGGGGCGCTTGACGGTCTACGAGCAGTACGTC.

V is TRBV7-8 and J is TRBJ2-2; 7 bases agree with TRBD2. With V trimmed by 5 bases and J by 4 bases, 4 bases remained unmatched. The length of the CDR3 is 14 residues. The germline V gene encodes CDR1 SGHVS and CDR2 FQNEAQ. The CDR3 sequence: CASSQSSGTGELFF. CDR3 sequence (DNA): TGTGCCAGCAGCCAATCTAGCGGCACCGGGGAGCTGTTTTTT.